One T cell receptor beta chain is described in this entry. What it binds is not known. The CDR3 is made up of 12 amino acids. CDR1 is MNHEY and CDR2 is SMNVEV in the germline V gene (reference sequence). V was pared by 6 bases and J by 10 bases, with 6 bases of the junction left unmatched. The sample comes from a study of cytomegalovirus exposure and HLA in healthy donors. Overall study context: From donors who were HLA-typed, an early data release held 65 million to 85 million unique TCRs.

Study-wide points: The HLA-A and HLA-B alleles of most subjects were reportedly predicted accurately from TCR beta sequences. Both high specificity and high sensitivity reportedly marked the classifier's diagnosis of cytomegalovirus status. In a later analysis, V- and J-gene trimming of beta chains associated with a DCLRE1C missense variant, replicated independently.

In the PCR, 60 Vbeta and 13 Jbeta primers were used. Using immunoSEQ multiplex PCR, the repertoire was profiled, and TCRdb retains in-frame clones only, with some absent. The repertoire includes over 150,000 clones, approximately 67% of them detected once, and roughly 4% sits in the top ten. The chain combines TRBV27 with TRBJ2-1; 7 nucleotides match TRBD1. The sequence was collected from a woman between 18 and 30 years old in good health and CMV-seropositive. The source material was PBMCs. In DNA, the CDR3 is TGTGCCAGCAGGCCGACAGGGAACGAGCAGTTCTTC. Translating it yields CASRPTGNEQFF.